The source of this TCR beta chain is a study of control samples from healthy donors and cancer patients. Profiled with immunoSEQ multiplex PCR; TCRdb holds only in-frame clones, not every one. The sample carries about 180,000 clones, 90% recorded once. The germline V gene encodes CDR1 SGHDT and CDR2 YYEEEE. This CDR3 has 14 amino acids. The ends were cut back, 4 bases at V and 4 bases at J, with 14 bases in the middle. Specimen: blood. This clonotype was obtained from a woman between 45 and 65 years old in good health. This sequence joins TRBV5-6 and TRBJ1-2; unclear D gene. The DNA of the CDR3 is TGTGCCAGCAGCCCCCCAAGAGTAAGCTATGGCTACACCTTC. As protein: CASSPPRVSYGYTF. The full variable domain, rest sourced from reference TRBV5-6 and TRBJ1-2, is DAGVTQSPTHLIKTRGQQVTLRCSPKSGHDTVSWYQQALGQGPQFIFQYYEEEERQRGNFPDRFSGHQFPNYSSELNVNALLLGDSALYLCASSPPRVSYGYTFGSGTRLTVV.